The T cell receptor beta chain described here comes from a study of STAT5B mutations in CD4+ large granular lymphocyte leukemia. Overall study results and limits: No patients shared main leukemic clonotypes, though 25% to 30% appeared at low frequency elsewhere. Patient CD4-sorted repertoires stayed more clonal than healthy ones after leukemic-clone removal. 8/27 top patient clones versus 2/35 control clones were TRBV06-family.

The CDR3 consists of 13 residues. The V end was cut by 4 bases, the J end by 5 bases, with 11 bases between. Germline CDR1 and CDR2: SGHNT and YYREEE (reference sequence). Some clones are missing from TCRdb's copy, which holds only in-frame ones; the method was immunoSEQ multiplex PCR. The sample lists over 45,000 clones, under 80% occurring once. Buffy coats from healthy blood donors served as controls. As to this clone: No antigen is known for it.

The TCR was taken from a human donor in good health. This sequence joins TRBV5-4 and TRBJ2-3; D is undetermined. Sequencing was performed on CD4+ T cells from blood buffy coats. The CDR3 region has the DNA TGTGCCAGCAGCCTGTGGGCTGGAGATACGCAGTATTTT. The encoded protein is CASSLWAGDTQYF.